This T cell receptor beta chain was documented in a study of human T cells and chemical hapten exposure. Germline CDR1 MDHEN, CDR2 SYDVKM. The CDR3 spans 14 residues. Trimming cost V 8 bases and J 6 bases; bases outside gene matches: 11. MiXCR, run by TCRdb on the RACE reads, gives a single entry per CDR3 protein. The profile shows more than 75,000 distinct CDR3 sequences, roughly 10% of them singletons. Sample time point: patch test 2, 6 weeks after DPC sensitization. Treatment specified: therapeutic diphenylcyclopropenone sensitization with weekly scalp DPC. Patients had alopecia, were aged 18 to 70, and were not pregnant. This clonotype was detected ten times or more.

The receptor was isolated from a woman aged 30 to 39 with alopecia areata. Some clones in this sample may be carry-over from other donors' samples. The chain combines TRBV28 with TRBJ2-7, with 9 bases fitting TRBD2. This sample comprised whole blood, obtained in connection with sensitization to the hapten diphenylcyclopropenone (DPC). The CDR3 sequence: CASSLAGGPREQYF. In nucleotides, the CDR3 is TGTGCCAGCTCCCTTGCGGGAGGGCCACGCGAGCAGTACTTC. The whole variable domain, remainder taken from reference TRBV28 and TRBJ2-7, is DVKVTQSSRYLVKRTGEKVFLECVQDMDHENMFWYRQDPGLGLRLIYFSYDVKMKEKGDIPEGYSVSREKKERFSLILESASTNQTSMYLCASSLAGGPREQYFGPGTRLTVT.